The sequence of this T cell receptor beta chain was determined in a study of blood T cell repertoires in COVID-19. Whole-study context: Both acute and convalescent COVID-19 samples were obtained from the United States, Italy and Spain. T cells, B-cell-depleted T cells, or PBMCs provided the cDNA or gDNA that served as material.

V gave up 2 bases and J gave up 4 bases, with 11 bases separating them. In germline, CDR1 is MNHNY, CDR2 SVGAGI (reference sequence). The CDR3 runs 14 residues. Authors' methods: The authors estimated nucleated cell counts from reference gene primer amplification. The protocol was immunoSEQ multiplex PCR, while the TCRdb copy is restricted to in-frame clones and leaves out a portion. V, J and clone size were drawn from that table, and D and trimming were deduced from the DNA. The sample lists 200,000 to 250,000 clones, about 89% occurring once. This TCR was sampled from a woman between 55 and 75 years old who had recovered from COVID-19. The rearrangement uses TRBV6-6 and TRBJ1-2; weak D call: TRBD1 (5 bases). Sample: peripheral blood. The CDR3 region has the DNA TGTGCCAGCAGTTACGAAGGGGCGGTCTATGGCTACACCTTC. As protein: CASSYEGAVYGYTF.